This is a list of T cell receptor beta chains from one sample in a study of post-analysis software for immune sequencing data. MiXCR, applied by TCRdb to the PCR reads, yields one record per CDR3 protein. This table holds approximately 570,000 distinct CDR3 sequences, 44% found once. Sequenced material: blood. These receptors originate from a girl between 10 and 17 years old with multiple sclerosis. CDR3s include the opening cysteine and the closing phenylalanine or tryptophan. Fields, in order: clone size, V gene, D gene, J gene, CDR3 DNA, CDR3 protein. A D gene is named only where the DNA matches it firmly. For some rows the clone size is stated as once, few or many, or as a class when expanded; others skip it.

NA,TRBV30,NA,TRBJ1-5,TGTGCCTGGAGTGTCTCTACAGGGAAGTCCCCCAATCAGCCCCAGCATTTT,CAWSVSTGKSPNQPQHF
NA,TRBV20-1,TRBD2,TRBJ2-1,TGCAGTGCTAGAGTGGAAGCGGGGTACAATGAGCAGTTCTTC,CSARVEAGYNEQFF
NA,TRBV10-2,TRBD2,TRBJ2-7,TGCGCCAGCAGTGAGTCGGCGGGAGGAGGCTACGAGCAGTACTTC,CASSESAGGGYEQYF
NA,TRBV2,TRBD1,TRBJ2-7,TGTGCCAGCAGTGACCCCCGGGACAGGGACTACGAGCAGTACTTC,CASSDPRDRDYEQYF
NA,TRBV3-1,NA,TRBJ2-7,TGTGCCAGCAGCCAAGAAGGCGCGGGGACTTATTACGAGCAGTACTTC,CASSQEGAGTYYEQYF
few,TRBV12-3/TRBV12-4,TRBD1,TRBJ2-1,TGTGCCAGCAGTTTAGGGGACAGGGGATTAGGCGATGAGCAGTTCTTC,CASSLGDRGLGDEQFF
NA,TRBV12-5,TRBD1,TRBJ1-5,TGTGCTAGTGGCGTAGACAGGGACAATCAGCCCCAGCATTTT,CASGVDRDNQPQHF
few,TRBV2,NA,TRBJ2-3,TGTGCCAGCGGTCGTGGGGGGCGCGCAGATACGCAGTATTTT,CASGRGGRADTQYF
NA,TRBV28,TRBD2,TRBJ2-5,TGTGCCAGCAGTTCCCGGTGGAGGGTAGCGGGCGGTGTGGAGACCCAGTACTTC,CASSSRWRVAGGVETQYF
NA,TRBV20-1,TRBD2,TRBJ2-1,TGCAGTGCTAGAGAGGGGACTAGCGGCTACAATGAGCAGTTCTTC,CSAREGTSGYNEQFF
NA,TRBV20-1,NA,TRBJ2-3,TGCAGTGCTCCAGGTCCGGGCACAGATACGCAGTATTTT,CSAPGPGTDTQYF
NA,TRBV7-9,TRBD1,TRBJ1-1,TGTGCCAGCAGCTTAGGGGGACAGTCTCCTGAAGCTTTCTTT,CASSLGGQSPEAFF
few,TRBV4-2,TRBD1,TRBJ1-5,TGTGCCAGCAGCCAAGTTGGGGACAGGCCGAGCAATCAGCCCCAGCATTTT,CASSQVGDRPSNQPQHF
NA,TRBV5-1,NA,TRBJ2-7,TGCGCCAGCAGACCAGGGAGCTCCTACGAGCAGTACTTC,CASRPGSSYEQYF
NA,TRBV20-1,TRBD2,TRBJ2-7,TGCAGTGCTAGAAATCAAGCTAGCGGGGAGACTTACGAGCAGTACTTC,CSARNQASGETYEQYF
NA,TRBV6-5,NA,TRBJ1-1,TGTGCCAGCAGTTACTCTCGTCGCCCGAACACTGAAGCTTTCTTT,CASSYSRRPNTEAFF
few,TRBV12-3/TRBV12-4,TRBD2,TRBJ2-1,TGTGCCAGCAGTTTGTCAGGTCGGGGACTAGCTTCTCATGAGCAGTTCTTC,CASSLSGRGLASHEQFF
NA,TRBV29-1,NA,TRBJ1-2,TGCAGCGTTGACAGGTTCTATGGCTACACCTTC,CSVDRFYGYTF
NA,TRBV20-1,TRBD1,TRBJ2-4,TGCAGTGCTGCGCCCCCGGGACAGAATGAGCAGTACTTC,CSAAPPGQNEQYF
NA,TRBV5-1,TRBD1,TRBJ1-1,TGCGCCAGCAGCATTCCGGACAGGGGGAGTGAAGCTTTCTTT,CASSIPDRGSEAFF
NA,TRBV7-2,TRBD1,TRBJ1-2,TGTGCCGTACAGGACAGGCATAACTATGGCTACACCTTC,CAVQDRHNYGYTF
few,TRBV12-3/TRBV12-4,TRBD2,TRBJ2-1,TGTGCCAGCAGTTTAGGGACTAGCCAAAATGAGCAGTTCTTC,CASSLGTSQNEQFF
NA,TRBV30,NA,TRBJ2-1,TGTGCCTGGAGTCCGGACGACAATGAGCAGTTCTTC,CAWSPDDNEQFF
NA,TRBV5-1,TRBD2,TRBJ2-2,TGCGCCAGCGGACAAGGACTAGCGGGCATCACCGGGGAGCTGTTTTTT,CASGQGLAGITGELFF
NA,TRBV6-6,NA,TRBJ1-1,TGTGCCAGCAGTTACAATCGGGGGTTGAACACTGAAGCTTTCTTT,CASSYNRGLNTEAFF
NA,TRBV7-9,NA,TRBJ2-4,TGTGCCAGCAGCTTGGGCGGGCTAAGGGGAAACATTCAGTACTTC,CASSLGGLRGNIQYF
few,TRBV15,TRBD1,TRBJ1-1,TGTGCCACCAGCAGTGAGGGACAGGGGAGAACTGAAGCTTTCTTT,CATSSEGQGRTEAFF
NA,TRBV12-3/TRBV12-4,NA,TRBJ2-7,TGTGCCAGCAGCTTCCGGCGGTCGTTGCAGGGCAGGAACGAGCAGTACTTC,CASSFRRSLQGRNEQYF
few,TRBV29-1,NA,TRBJ2-5,TGCAGCGTTGAAGAGCTAGGGGCCAGGGAAATTATAGAGACCCAGTACTTC,CSVEELGAREIIETQYF
NA,TRBV12-3/TRBV12-4,NA,TRBJ2-5,TGTGCCAGCAGTTTAAGTGGCGCTCGCCAAGAGACCCAGTACTTC,CASSLSGARQETQYF
NA,TRBV29-1,NA,TRBJ1-1,TGCAGCGTTGTGGGCAGACAATCTTTGAACACTGAAGCTTTCTTT,CSVVGRQSLNTEAFF
NA,TRBV25-1,NA,TRBJ1-2,TGTGCCAGCAGTGAACCCGAAACGCATGGCTACACCTTC,CASSEPETHGYTF
NA,TRBV7-6,TRBD2,TRBJ2-3,TGTGCCAGCAGCTTACCTCCAGCGGGAGACGGCACAGATACGCAGTATTTT,CASSLPPAGDGTDTQYF
few,TRBV4-1,TRBD1,TRBJ2-1,TGCGCCAGCAGCCGGGCGACAGGGGGCTCTAACAATGAGCAGTTCTTC,CASSRATGGSNNEQFF
NA,TRBV29-1,NA,TRBJ2-5,TGCAGCGTTGTTCCTGGGGCTGAGACCCAGTACTTC,CSVVPGAETQYF
NA,TRBV9,TRBD2,TRBJ2-1,TGTGCCAGCAGCGTAGATGGCATCCCGGGGGGTGAGCAGTTCTTC,CASSVDGIPGGEQFF
few,TRBV29-1,NA,TRBJ1-2,TGCAGCGTTGAATATGGGGGGCGGAATGGCTACACCTTC,CSVEYGGRNGYTF
NA,TRBV10-3,TRBD2,TRBJ2-7,TGTGCCATCAGTGGGCAGACTAGCGGTTTCCACGAGCAGTACTTC,CAISGQTSGFHEQYF
few,TRBV20-1,NA,TRBJ2-7,TGCAGTGCTACCCCACAGATGGGGGGTTCCTACGAGCAGTACTTC,CSATPQMGGSYEQYF
NA,TRBV2,NA,TRBJ2-1,TGTGCCAGCAGCGTTACCCGGGACAATGAGCAGTTCTTC,CASSVTRDNEQFF
NA,TRBV6-2/TRBV6-3,TRBD2,TRBJ2-7,TGTGCCGGAAGTCCGGGACTAGCAAGACCCTTCCATAACTACAATGAGCAGTACTTC,CAGSPGLARPFHNYNEQYF
few,TRBV20-1,TRBD1,TRBJ2-7,TGCAGTGCCATGGGACAGCCGAGTGAGCAGTACTTC,CSAMGQPSEQYF
few,TRBV6-4,TRBD2,TRBJ2-3,TGTGCCAGCAGCCTGAGCGGGAGAAGGGATACGCAGTATTTT,CASSLSGRRDTQYF
few,TRBV29-1,TRBD1,TRBJ2-7,TGCAGCGTTGAAAGGGGGACAGGGGCCTACGAGCAGTACTTC,CSVERGTGAYEQYF
NA,TRBV12-3/TRBV12-4,TRBD1,TRBJ1-2,TGTGCCAGCAGCCGACCCGGGGAGGGGGCAAGGGGCTACACCTTC,CASSRPGEGARGYTF
NA,TRBV7-9,NA,TRBJ2-3,TGTGCCAGCAGCTTAGAGTCCTACACAGATACGCAGTATTTT,CASSLESYTDTQYF
NA,TRBV9,NA,TRBJ2-1,TGTGCCAGCGGCGGCAGTGGCGCCAATGAGCAGTTCTTC,CASGGSGANEQFF
once,TRBV30,NA,TRBJ1-2,TGTGCCTGGAGTGTACGGGGAACCGCCTATGGCTACACCTTC,CAWSVRGTAYGYTF